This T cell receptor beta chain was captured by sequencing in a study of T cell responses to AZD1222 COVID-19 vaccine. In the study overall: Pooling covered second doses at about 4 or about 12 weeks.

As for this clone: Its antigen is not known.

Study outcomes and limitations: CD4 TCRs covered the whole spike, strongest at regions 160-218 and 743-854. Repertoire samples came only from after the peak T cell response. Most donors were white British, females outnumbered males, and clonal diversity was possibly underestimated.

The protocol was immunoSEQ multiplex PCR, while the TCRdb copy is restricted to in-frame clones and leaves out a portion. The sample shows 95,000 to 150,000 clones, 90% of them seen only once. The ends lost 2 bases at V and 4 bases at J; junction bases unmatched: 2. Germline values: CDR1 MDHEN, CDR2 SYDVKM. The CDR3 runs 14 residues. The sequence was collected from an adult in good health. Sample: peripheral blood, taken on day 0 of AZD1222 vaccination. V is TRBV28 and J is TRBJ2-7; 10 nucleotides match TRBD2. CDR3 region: CASSLSGRGYEQYF. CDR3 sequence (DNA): TGTGCCAGCAGTTTAAGCGGGAGGGGGTACGAGCAGTACTTC.